This T cell receptor (beta chain) was profiled in a study of Graves' ophthalmopathy and Graves' hyperthyroidism. Overall study: At the time of initial diagnosis and before any treatment, peripheral blood was collected.

An approximately 10 ml volume of fresh peripheral blood provided the PBMCs. CDR3 size: 16 residues. CDR1 SGHVS and CDR2 FQNEAQ come from the germline V gene. Deletions cut 1 base from V and 4 bases from J, with 13 bases between. Amplification of the TCR beta CDR3 regions used RNA transcripts (as template). RT-PCR was first run with HTBI primers, then multiplex PCR in a second round. One entry per CDR3 protein, called by TCRdb with MiXCR from the multiplex PCR reads. The data show hundreds of thousands of distinct CDR3 sequences, with about 24% seen just once and approximately 7% held by the top ten. Sequences were obtained from peripheral blood. The TCR originated in a woman in her late teens or twenties with stable Graves' hyperthyroidism. Some clones in this sample may be carry-over from other donors' samples. The chain has TRBV7-8 and TRBJ2-2; D not resolved. Here the CDR3 reads CASSLGVGSLTGELFF. The CDR3 DNA is TGTGCCAGCAGCTTAGGGGTCGGCTCTCTCACCGGGGAGCTGTTTTTT.